The 9 T cell receptor beta chains given below trace back to one sample, sequenced in a study of T cells in tumors after PD-1 blockade. Method: immunoSEQ multiplex PCR; TCRdb's copy keeps in-frame clones and lacks some. The table shows 45,000 to 60,000 clones, with approximately 75% occurring only once. The sample was PBMCs, taken before anti-PD-1 treatment. These receptors were obtained from a human donor with basal cell carcinoma.

The V call is TRBV5-6, the J call TRBJ1-5; 8 positions match TRBD1. The J segment lost 0 bases and the V segment lost 3 bases, leaving 5 bases of the junction unmatched. The germline V gene has CDR1 SGHDT and CDR2 YYEEEE. The CDR3 contains 16 residues. The CDR3 nucleotides are TGTGCCAGCAGCTACAGGGGGTTCTATAGCAATCAGCCCCAGCATTTT. Its protein is CASSYRGFYSNQPQHF.

This clone has a handful of counts. The V and J genes are TRBV6-1 and TRBJ2-7; 8 nucleotides line up with TRBD1. This CDR3 contains 14 residues. Germline CDR1 and CDR2: MNHNS and SASEGT. Trimming took 2 bases from V and 4 from J; bases not matched to a gene: 4. In nucleotides, the CDR3 is TGTGCCAGCAGTGAAACACAGGGGGGTTACGAGCAGTACTTC. Protein sequence: CASSETQGGYEQYF.

This rearrangement joins TRBV7-9 to TRBJ2-7, with a possible D match to TRBD2 (6 bases). Per germline, CDR1 SEHNR and CDR2 FQNEAQ (reference sequence). This CDR3 contains 14 residues. V was pared by 1 base and J by 4 bases, with 11 bases between. The CDR3 DNA reads as TGTGCCAGCAGCTTAGGGGGGGAGGATTACGAGCAGTACTTC. Its protein product is CASSLGGEDYEQYF.

This rearrangement joins TRBV3-1 (or the pseudogene TRBV3-2) to TRBJ1-1; no clear D. The CDR3 extends over 15 amino acids. V was clipped by 4 bases and J by 2 bases, with 14 bases between them. CDR1 is LGHDT, CDR2 YNNKEL, per germline (reference sequence). CDR3 region: CASSPREGGNTEAFF. CDR3 nucleotides: TGTGCCAGCAGCCCGCGGGAGGGAGGTAACACTGAAGCTTTCTTT.

The chain carries TRBV21-1 and TRBJ2-2; no DNA check was done on the table's D call, TRBD2. TRBV21-1 is given as a pseudogene. The CDR3 runs 17 residues. For the CDR3, the DNA is TGTGCCAGCAGGAAGGGAGGAGGGCCCCCGGACACCGGGGAGCTGTTTTTT. Protein product: CASRKGGGPPDTGELFF.

This clone was seen only once. The rearrangement uses TRBV5-1 and TRBJ2-2, with D perhaps TRBD1 or TRBD2 (5 bases each). Germline V CDR1 and CDR2: SGHRS, YFSETQ. V lost 4 bases, J lost 2 bases, and 12 bases lay in between. This CDR3 spans 15 amino acids. The CDR3 is CASSQRDPNTGELFF. For the CDR3, the DNA is TGCGCCAGCAGCCAAAGGGACCCAAACACCGGGGAGCTGTTTTTT.

This clone has only a few counts. The chain joins TRBV3-1 (or the pseudogene TRBV3-2) to TRBJ2-3, with D uncertain. Germline V gene lookup returns CDR1 LGHDT and CDR2 YNNKEL (reference sequence). Trimming shortened V by 0 bases and J by 7 bases, and 2 bases separated the two germline ends. The CDR3 extends over 11 amino acids. The CDR3 is CASSQEHTQYF. CDR3 DNA sequence: TGTGCCAGCAGCCAAGAGCATACGCAGTATTTT.

V usage is TRBV13 and J usage is TRBJ2-7; 10 bases match TRBD2. There are 18 residues in the CDR3. V gave up 5 bases and J gave up 2 bases; unmatched junction bases: 15. In germline, CDR1 is PRHDT, CDR2 FYEKMQ (reference sequence). For the CDR3, the DNA is TGTGCCAGCAGCAATAAAGGGCGAGTACTAGCGGGAACCTACGAGCAGTACTTC. Its protein is CASSNKGRVLAGTYEQYF.

This clone occurred once. V gene TRBV7-9 combines with J gene TRBJ2-1; 8 bases are a match to TRBD2. This CDR3 contains 19 residues. Germline trimming cut 4 bases from V and 0 bases from J; bases unmatched to any gene: 14. Germline V gene data show CDR1 as SEHNR and CDR2 as FQNEAQ (reference sequence). The CDR3 loop reads CASSSGRGRPHNSYNEQFF. The CDR3 DNA sequence: TGTGCCAGCAGCTCCGGGCGCGGGAGGCCCCACAACTCCTACAATGAGCAGTTCTTC.